Listed here are 25 T cell receptor beta chains from one sample, sequenced in a study of cytomegalovirus exposure and HLA in healthy donors. Primers: 60 Vbeta forward and 13 Jbeta reverse. TCRdb's copy holds only in-frame clones and misses some; the assay was immunoSEQ multiplex PCR. The data show around 140,000 clones, about three quarters seen once. Input material: PBMCs. The receptors originated from a man aged 45-65 years in good health and CMV-seropositive.

The chain recombines TRBV19 with TRBJ1-1; D call uncertain. CDR1 is LNHDA, CDR2 SQIVND, per germline (reference sequence). V was trimmed by 0 bases and J by 1 base, leaving 6 bases between them. This CDR3 has 14 amino acids. CDR3 sequence: CASSIDIWNTEAFF. The CDR3 DNA sequence: TGTGCCAGTAGTATAGACATTTGGAACACTGAAGCTTTCTTT.

The genes are TRBV11-3 and TRBJ2-7, with D hard to call. V dropped 5 bases and J dropped 3 bases, with 8 bases sitting between them. CDR1 is SGHNT and CDR2 is YENEEA in the germline V gene. The CDR3 is made up of 12 amino acids. Written as DNA, the CDR3 is TGTGCCAGCAGCCTCCTAAGCTACGAGCAGTACTTC. Translating gives CASSLLSYEQYF. Variable domain in full (rest from reference TRBV11-3 and TRBJ2-7): EAGVVQSPRYKIIEKKQPVAFWCNPISGHNTLYWYLQNLGQGPELLIRYENEEAVDDSQLPKDRFSAERLKGVDSTLKIQPAELGDSAVYLCASSLLSYEQYFGPGTRLTVT.

The rearrangement links TRBV18 to TRBJ1-3; a weak D match, TRBD1 (6 bases). The CDR3 loop spans 17 amino acids. Germline CDR1 is KGHSH and CDR2 is LQKENI. V shed 2 bases and J shed 9 bases, with 23 bases lying between them. In DNA, the CDR3 is TGTGCCAGCTCACCAACACAGGGCCGGGGCGGTGGAGCCACCATATATTTT. Amino acid sequence: CASSPTQGRGGGATIYF.

This clone was observed a few times. The gene calls are TRBV6-6 and TRBJ1-1, with D maybe TRBD1 (5 bases). Trimming shortened V by 6 bases and J by 1 base, and 12 bases separated the two germline ends. The CDR3 contains 14 residues. From germline, CDR1 is MNHNY and CDR2 SVGAGI (reference sequence). CDR3 protein: CASSPRQQNTEAFF. The CDR3 DNA reads TGTGCCAGCAGCCCACGACAGCAGAACACTGAAGCTTTCTTT.

This chain connects TRBV6-5 to TRBJ1-4, with D uncertain. V was trimmed by 5 bases and J by 4 bases, leaving 14 bases between them. The germline V gene has CDR1 MNHEY and CDR2 SVGAGI. The CDR3 covers 15 residues. CDR3 nucleotides: TGTGCCAGCAGTGACTATGGAGGGCATAATGAAAAACTGTTTTTT. It specifies CASSDYGGHNEKLFF.

The V and J genes are TRBV5-1 and TRBJ1-2; possibly TRBD1 for D (6 bases). This CDR3 is built from 15 residues. CDR1 and CDR2 (germline): SGHRS, YFSETQ. Trimming cost V 0 bases and J 6 bases, with 15 bases left between them. CDR3 amino acids: CASSLETGTKDGYTF. The CDR3, as DNA: TGCGCCAGCAGCTTGGAGACCGGGACAAAAGATGGCTACACCTTC.

The chain joins TRBV7-2 to TRBJ2-7, with D possibly matching TRBD2 (5 bases). This CDR3 spans 15 amino acids. Germline V gene data show CDR1 as SGHTA and CDR2 as FQGNSA. The ends were cut back, 0 bases at V and 3 bases at J, with 12 bases in the middle. The CDR3 nucleotides are TGTGCCAGCAGCTTAGCGTACCCTCGGGGCTACGAGCAGTACTTC. It translates to CASSLAYPRGYEQYF.

Note on this clone: One junction end disagrees with the germline gene, perhaps due to a read error. Other DNA sequences of this sample code for an identical CDR3. The CDR3 bases are TGTGCCAGCAGCCTTAGCGGGAGCTCCTATAATGAGCAGTTCTTC. Translated: CASSLSGSSYNEQFF. J is TRBJ2-1 and V is TRBV7-6, with 9 nucleotides matching TRBD2. CDR3 length: 15 residues. Germline V gene lookup returns CDR1 SGHVS and CDR2 FNYEAQ.

V gene TRBV5-4 combines with J gene TRBJ2-7; TRBD2 might be the D (5 bases). In germline, CDR1 is SGHNT, CDR2 YYREEE (reference sequence). This CDR3 region has 12 residues. V lost 0 bases and J 11 bases, leaving 12 bases between the germline ends. CDR3 DNA: TGTGCCAGCAGCTTGGTTGGGGAGAAGGAGTACTTC. Residues: CASSLVGEKEYF. Looking up the rest from reference TRBV5-4 and TRBJ2-7 gives the full variable domain: ETGVTQSPTHLIKTRGQQVTLRCSSQSGHNTVSWYQQALGQGPQFIFQYYREEENGRGNFPPRFSGLQFPNYSSELNVNALELDDSALYLCASSLVGEKEYFGPGTRLTVT.

In nucleotides, the CDR3 is TGTGCCAGCAGACGACAGGTAAACACTGAAGCTTTCTTT. It specifies CASRRQVNTEAFF. The chain carries TRBV6-5 and TRBJ1-1, with D maybe TRBD1 (6 bases). CDR3 length equals 13 residues. Germline V gives CDR1 MNHEY, CDR2 SVGAGI. Trimming pared 6 bases from V and 2 bases from J, leaving 10 bases between.

The chain has TRBV9 and TRBJ2-2; D unclear. The ends were cut back, 7 bases at V and 4 bases at J, with 11 bases in the middle. The germline V gene has CDR1 SGDLS and CDR2 YYNGEE. The CDR3 is 13 amino acids. As DNA, the CDR3 is TGTGCCAGCGCCCCTTACTCCACCGGGGAGCTGTTTTTT. This sequence encodes CASAPYSTGELFF.

J is TRBJ2-2 and V is TRBV7-9, with 8 bases matching TRBD2. V lost 4 bases to trimming and J lost 3 bases; unmatched junction nucleotides: 7. The CDR3 has 16 residues. Germline-derived CDR1 and CDR2 are SEHNR and FQNEAQ (reference sequence). The CDR3 is CASSSSGSRDTGELFF. The CDR3 DNA follows: TGTGCCAGCAGCTCAAGCGGGAGCAGGGACACCGGGGAGCTGTTTTTT. Combining the CDR3 with reference TRBV7-9 and TRBJ2-2 gives the whole variable domain DTGVSQNPRHKITKRGQNVTFRCDPISEHNRLYWYRQTLGQGPEFLTYFQNEAQLEKSRLLSDRFSAERPKGSFSTLEIQRTEQGDSAMYLCASSSSGSRDTGELFFGEGSRLTVL.

As concerns this clone: Mismatch with germline at one junction end may stem from a read error. The chain couples TRBV15 to TRBJ2-1; D might be TRBD2 (5 bases). CDR1 and CDR2 from the germline V gene are LNHNV and YYDKDF (reference sequence). This CDR3 region has 17 residues. The CDR3 region has the DNA TGTGCCGCCAGCGGTCGGGTCGTCCACGCCTTCTTCAATGAGCAGTTCTTC. This encodes CAASGRVVHAFFNEQFF.

The chain has TRBV7-2 and TRBJ1-1; D may be TRBD1 (5 bases). Germline-derived CDR1 and CDR2 are SGHTA and FQGNSA. The CDR3 totals 13 residues. Trimming shortened V by 5 bases and J by 0 bases, and 7 bases separated the two germline ends. This CDR3 is CASSTGLNTEAFF. CDR3 in DNA: TGTGCCAGCAGCACAGGACTGAACACTGAAGCTTTCTTT.

The genes are TRBV7-9 and TRBJ1-2; no firm D call. Trimming took off 1 base at V and 7 bases at J, with 10 bases between the two ends. This CDR3 has 13 amino acids. The germline gives CDR1 SEHNR, CDR2 FQNEAQ (reference sequence). The CDR3 loop is CASSLGSWSGYTF. In DNA, the CDR3 is TGTGCCAGCAGCTTAGGCAGTTGGAGTGGCTACACCTTC. Full variable domain (outside the CDR3, taken from reference TRBV7-9 and TRBJ1-2): DTGVSQNPRHKITKRGQNVTFRCDPISEHNRLYWYRQTLGQGPEFLTYFQNEAQLEKSRLLSDRFSAERPKGSFSTLEIQRTEQGDSAMYLCASSLGSWSGYTFGSGTRLTVV.

This chain links TRBV5-6 with TRBJ1-2; tentatively, D is TRBD1 (6 bases). In germline, CDR1 is SGHDT, CDR2 YYEEEE. V shed 4 bases and J shed 5 bases, with 15 bases lying between them. The CDR3 sequence is 14 residues long. Here the CDR3 DNA reads TGTGCCAGCAGCCCCTTCCTCGACAGGTATGGCTACACCTTC. This encodes CASSPFLDRYGYTF.

The chain has TRBV2 and TRBJ1-5, with D perhaps matching TRBD1 (6 bases). The CDR3 is made up of 16 amino acids. CDR1 SNHLY and CDR2 FYNNEI come from the germline V gene. V lost 6 bases to trimming and J lost 5 bases, with 20 bases between them. The CDR3 is CASRWSGGLLDQPQHF. The CDR3 DNA reads as TGTGCCAGCAGGTGGAGCGGGGGGCTCCTTGATCAGCCCCAGCATTTT.

V gene TRBV5-6 combines with J gene TRBJ2-1; TRBD1 matches 8 bases. This CDR3 spans 16 amino acids. The junction had 10 bases not matched to a gene; V was cut back by 0 bases and J by 8 bases. The germline gives CDR1 SGHDT, CDR2 YYEEEE. The chain's CDR3 is CASSLVGGTGLDEQFF. In DNA, the CDR3 is TGTGCCAGCAGCTTGGTGGGCGGGACAGGTCTCGATGAGCAGTTCTTC. The entire variable domain, with the rest obtained from reference TRBV5-6 and TRBJ2-1, is as follows: DAGVTQSPTHLIKTRGQQVTLRCSPKSGHDTVSWYQQALGQGPQFIFQYYEEEERQRGNFPDRFSGHQFPNYSSELNVNALLLGDSALYLCASSLVGGTGLDEQFFGPGTRLTVL.

V is TRBV27 and J is TRBJ1-1, with D perhaps matching TRBD1 (6 bases). The CDR3 consists of 15 residues. The germline V gene encodes CDR1 MNHEY and CDR2 SMNVEV (reference sequence). Trimming stripped 5 bases from V and 3 bases from J, with 16 bases between. The CDR3 reads CASSPDDRRYTEAFF. CDR3 sequence (DNA): TGTGCCAGCAGTCCCGATGACAGGAGATACACTGAAGCTTTCTTT.

This sequence joins TRBV7-2 and TRBJ2-3, with TRBD1 as a possible D gene (6 bases). Germline CDR1 is SGHTA and CDR2 is FQGNSA. The CDR3 spans 13 residues. V lost 4 bases and J 8 bases, leaving 13 bases between the germline ends. CDR3 protein: CASSSRGVGTQYF. The CDR3 DNA follows: TGTGCCAGCAGCTCCAGGGGAGTCGGTACGCAGTATTTT.

A few counts support this clone. The chain is built from TRBV5-1 and TRBJ2-3, with unresolved D. V lost 4 bases and J 6 bases, leaving 9 bases between the germline ends. The CDR3 sequence is 12 residues long. Looked up from germline, CDR1 is SGHRS and CDR2 is YFSETQ. The CDR3 DNA is TGCGCCAGCAGCCTAGACTGGGATACGCAGTATTTT. Amino acid sequence: CASSLDWDTQYF.

The gene calls are TRBV29-1 and TRBJ2-2; maybe TRBD2 (7 bases). CDR1 is SQVTM and CDR2 is ANQGSEA in the germline V gene. This CDR3 contains 13 residues. The germline V and J ends were trimmed by 3 bases and 5 bases, with 10 bases remaining between them. CDR3 in amino acids: CSVEGGRTGELFF. CDR3 in DNA: TGCAGCGTTGAGGGGGGGCGGACCGGGGAGCTGTTTTTT.

The V call is TRBV9, the J call TRBJ2-7; D is possibly TRBD2 (6 bases). This CDR3 contains 14 residues. Trimming removed 4 bases at V and 3 bases at J, with 14 bases between. The germline CDR1 and CDR2 sequences are SGDLS and YYNGEE. The CDR3: CASSPLGRDYEQYF. In DNA, the CDR3 is TGTGCCAGCAGCCCCTTGGGGCGGGACTACGAGCAGTACTTC.

The chain recombines TRBV19 with TRBJ1-6; weak D call: TRBD1 (5 bases). Germline V gives CDR1 LNHDA, CDR2 SQIVND (reference sequence). V was clipped by 4 bases and J by 9 bases, with 10 bases between them. There are 13 residues in the CDR3. The DNA for the CDR3 is TGTGCCAGTAGTAGGACATCTCGTTCACCCCTCCACTTT. Its translation is CASSRTSRSPLHF.

This clone was seen just once. Other nucleotide sequences from this sample produce the same CDR3. The chain combines TRBV5-1 with TRBJ1-2; D call uncertain. Germline loops: CDR1 SGHRS, CDR2 YFSETQ. The CDR3 consists of 13 residues. V was clipped by 0 bases and J by 3 bases, with 6 bases between them. CDR3 nucleotide sequence: TGCGCCAGCAGCTTGGACGGTGACTATGGCTACACCTTC. It yields the protein CASSLDGDYGYTF. The full variable domain, with the rest looked up from reference TRBV5-1 and TRBJ1-2, is KAGVTQTPRYLIKTRGQQVTLSCSPISGHRSVSWYQQTPGQGLQFLFEYFSETQRNKGNFPGRFSGRQFSNSRSEMNVSTLELGDSALYLCASSLDGDYGYTFGSGTRLTVV.